Presented here are 8 T cell receptor beta chains from one specimen sequenced in a study of post-analysis software for immune sequencing data. Their antigens remain unidentified. Unique molecular identifiers were present in the TCR beta cDNA libraries. Each CDR3 protein is one row after TCRdb ran MiXCR on the PCR reads. The data show around 190,000 distinct CDR3 sequences, 29% seen once. Regarding the study as a whole: Included in a set of roughly five TRBV segments more frequent in patients than controls were TRBV5-6, TRBV5-1 and TRBV20-1.

Material: blood. The receptors were sampled from a girl aged 2-17 years with multiple sclerosis.

This clonotype was recorded at least ten times. The chain joins TRBV5-1 to TRBJ1-2; maybe TRBD1 (6 bases). This CDR3 has 13 residues. CDR1 SGHRS and CDR2 YFSETQ come from the germline V gene. Trimming pared 4 bases from V and 5 bases from J, leaving 12 bases between. The CDR3 DNA sequence: TGCGCCAGCAGCACGCGAGGACAGTATGGCTACACCTTC. Translated, it gives CASSTRGQYGYTF.

This clonotype occurred many times. This chain joins TRBV27 and TRBJ2-6; D may match TRBD1 or TRBD2 (5 bases each). The germline V and J ends were trimmed by 7 bases and 0 bases, with 13 bases remaining between them. There are 16 residues in the CDR3. Germline loops: CDR1 MNHEY, CDR2 SMNVEV (reference sequence). Written as DNA, the CDR3 is TGTGCCAGCACCACCGGGACCCACTCTGGGGCCAACGTCCTGACTTTC. Translated: CASTTGTHSGANVLTF.

Ten or more counts support this clonotype. The chain employs TRBV10-3 and TRBJ2-7; D perhaps matches TRBD1 (5 bases). V lost 6 bases and J lost 2, with 8 bases in between. Germline V gives CDR1 ENHRY, CDR2 SYGVKD. The length of the CDR3 is 12 residues. This CDR3 is CAIRDTTYEQYF. The CDR3 DNA reads as TGTGCCATCAGGGACACCACCTACGAGCAGTACTTC.

This clonotype was seen repeatedly, ten times or more. The chain joins TRBV4-1 to TRBJ2-7, with D possibly TRBD1 on 5 matching bases. In germline, CDR1 is MGHRA, CDR2 YSYEKL. V was clipped by 0 bases and J by 6 bases, with 15 bases between them. The CDR3 has 15 residues. Here the CDR3 DNA reads TGCGCCAGCAGCCAAGAGGGCAGGGTAGAAGCCGAGCAGTACTTC. Translation: CASSQEGRVEAEQYF.

Points on this clonotype: Since a much larger clone is just one base distant, this may be a read error. The chain has TRBV3-1 and TRBJ2-5, with D unresolved. In germline, CDR1 is LGHDT, CDR2 YNNKEL (reference sequence). The CDR3 is 12 amino acids. The CDR3 reads CASRYEQVTQYF. The CDR3 DNA is TGTGCCAGCAGATATGAACAAGTGACCCAGTACTTC.

This clonotype was counted ten times or more. The V call is TRBV29-1, the J call TRBJ1-2, with 11 bases lining up with TRBD1. V lost 3 bases, J lost 8 bases, and 14 bases stayed unmatched. CDR3 length: 16 amino acids. Germline V lookup: CDR1 SQVTM, CDR2 ANQGSEA. The CDR3 coding sequence is TGCAGCGTTGACGTCGGACAGGGGGCACTAAACGGGGGCTACACCTTC. This translates into CSVDVGQGALNGGYTF.

The chain employs TRBV20-1 and TRBJ1-5, with TRBD1 matching over 7 bases. The V gene's germline CDR1 is DFQATT and CDR2 SNEGSKA (reference sequence). V was pared by 1 base and J by 2 bases, with 11 bases of the junction left unmatched. This CDR3 is 17 amino acids long. The CDR3 sequence is CSARGAQGDYRNQPQHF. The CDR3 DNA reads TGCAGTGCTAGAGGGGCCCAGGGGGATTATCGCAATCAGCCCCAGCATTTT.

This clonotype was detected only a few times. The V gene is TRBV7-2, the J gene TRBJ1-2, with D possibly being TRBD1 (6 bases). Germline V gene lookup returns CDR1 SGHTA and CDR2 FQGNSA. There are 14 residues in the CDR3. The V gene lost 1 base and the J gene lost 7 bases, with 13 bases spanning the gap. CDR3 nucleotides: TGTGCCAGCAGCTTAGGGGGGGCACCCACTGGCTACACCTTC. This gives the protein CASSLGGAPTGYTF.